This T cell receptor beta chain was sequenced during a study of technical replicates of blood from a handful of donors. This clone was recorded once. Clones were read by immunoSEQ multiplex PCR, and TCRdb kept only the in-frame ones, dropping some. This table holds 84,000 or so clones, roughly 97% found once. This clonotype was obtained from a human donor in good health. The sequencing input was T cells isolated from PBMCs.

The chain's CDR3 is CASSNQQGTADTQYF. In DNA, the CDR3 is TGTGCCAGCAGCAACCAACAGGGTACAGCAGATACGCAGTATTTT. V and J are TRBV27 and TRBJ2-3, with D perhaps TRBD1 (6 bases). From germline, CDR1 is MNHEY and CDR2 SMNVEV (reference sequence). CDR3 size: 15 residues. V was cut by 6 bases and J by 4 bases, with 17 bases left in between.